The 8 T cell receptor beta chains below come from one sample, sequenced in a study of PD-1 blockade in classical Hodgkin lymphoma. Clones were sequenced by immunoSEQ multiplex PCR, and TCRdb holds only the in-frame ones, with some missing. The sample contains some 96,000 clones, around 81% of which appear only once. In every patient, relapse followed autologous stem cell transplantation, while exposure to brentuximab vedotin differed. The specimen was peripheral blood mononuclear cells (PBMCs), collected before the second cycle of nivolumab. These receptors all stem from a human donor with classical Hodgkin lymphoma.

The J gene is TRBJ1-1, the V gene TRBV6-1, with D maybe TRBD1 (6 bases). Trimming took 11 bases from V and 4 from J, leaving 14 bases between them. The CDR3 spans 12 residues. The germline V gene has CDR1 MNHNS and CDR2 SASEGT. Here the CDR3 reads CASRRGSTEAFF. The CDR3 nucleotides read TGTGCCTCCCGGAGGGGGAGCACTGAAGCTTTCTTT.

The J gene is TRBJ1-1, the V gene TRBV18; a weak D match, TRBD1 (6 bases). CDR3 size: 15 residues. CDR1 is KGHSH, CDR2 LQKENI, per germline. V lost 8 bases and J 3 bases, leaving 19 bases between the germline ends. The CDR3 DNA reads as TGTGCCAGCCTCCCCGACCCTCAGGGGTACACTGAAGCTTTCTTT. Amino acids: CASLPDPQGYTEAFF.

The rearrangement uses TRBV11-2 and TRBJ2-1; D gene ambiguous. The CDR3 contains 11 residues. Germline CDR1 is SGHAT and CDR2 is FQNNGV. With 5 bases removed from V and 9 bases from J, the gap between germline ends came to 8 bases. CDR3 nucleotide sequence: TGTGCCAGCAGCCCTAGAGTTGAGCAGTTCTTC. This codes for CASSPRVEQFF.

This sequence joins TRBV5-1 and TRBJ1-1, with TRBD1 matching over 8 bases. Germline V gene data show CDR1 as SGHRS and CDR2 as YFSETQ. V dropped 4 bases and J dropped 4; count of bases not matched to a gene: 9. The CDR3 has 15 residues. The DNA for the CDR3 is TGCGCCAGCAGCGCTCAGGGGGCGCGTGGCACTGAAGCTTTCTTT. Residues: CASSAQGARGTEAFF.

This chain joins TRBV15 and TRBJ2-6; D is undetermined. The CDR3 consists of 16 residues. The V gene's germline CDR1 is LNHNV and CDR2 YYDKDF (reference sequence). The V end lost 0 bases, the J end lost 0 bases, and 6 bases lay between the germline ends. This CDR3 reads CATSRDIGSGANVLTF. The CDR3 DNA sequence: TGTGCCACCAGCAGAGATATCGGCTCTGGGGCCAACGTCCTGACTTTC.

The rearrangement uses TRBV28 and TRBJ2-2; 8 nucleotides line up with TRBD2. CDR3 length: 16 amino acids. With 6 bases clipped from V and 1 base from J, the junction kept 7 bases outside the gene matches. The germline V gene encodes CDR1 MDHEN and CDR2 SYDVKM. The CDR3 here is CASRPPGGGNTGELFF. The CDR3 DNA reads TGTGCCAGCAGGCCTCCCGGGGGGGGGAACACCGGGGAGCTGTTTTTT.

CDR3 residues: CASTARRGNTIYF. The CDR3 region has the DNA TGTGCCAGCACCGCGCGTCGGGGAAACACCATATATTTT. The chain couples TRBV2 to TRBJ1-3; D is undetermined. This CDR3 is built from 13 residues. CDR1 and CDR2 (germline): SNHLY, FYNNEI. Trimming removed 7 bases at V and 4 bases at J, with 11 bases between. The full variable domain, with the rest looked up from reference TRBV2 and TRBJ1-3, is EPEVTQTPSHQVTQMGQEVILRCVPISNHLYFYWYRQILGQKVEFLVSFYNNEISEKSEIFDDQFSVERPDGSNFTLKIRSTKLEDSAMYFCASTARRGNTIYFGEGSWLTVV.

This rearrangement joins TRBV13 to TRBJ2-1; 10 nucleotides agree with TRBD2. This CDR3 contains 15 residues. V lost 3 bases, J lost 13 bases, and 12 bases stayed unmatched. Germline V gives CDR1 PRHDT, CDR2 FYEKMQ (reference sequence). The CDR3 is CASSLGRLAGAHQFF. CDR3 DNA: TGTGCCAGCAGCTTGGGCCGGCTAGCGGGAGCCCATCAGTTCTTC.